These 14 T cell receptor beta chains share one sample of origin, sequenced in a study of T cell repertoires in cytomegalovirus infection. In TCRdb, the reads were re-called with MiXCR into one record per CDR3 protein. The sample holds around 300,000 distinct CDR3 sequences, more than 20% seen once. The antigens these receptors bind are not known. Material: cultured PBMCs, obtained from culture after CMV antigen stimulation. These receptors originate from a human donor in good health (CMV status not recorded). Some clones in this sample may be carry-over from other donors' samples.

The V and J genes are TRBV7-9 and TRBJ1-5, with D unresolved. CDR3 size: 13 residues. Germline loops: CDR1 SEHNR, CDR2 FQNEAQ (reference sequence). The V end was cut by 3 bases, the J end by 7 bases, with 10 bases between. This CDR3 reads CASSLEDPQPQHF. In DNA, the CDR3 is TGTGCCAGCAGCTTGGAAGACCCACAGCCCCAGCATTTT. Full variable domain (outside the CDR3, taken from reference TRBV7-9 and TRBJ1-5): DTGVSQNPRHKITKRGQNVTFRCDPISEHNRLYWYRQTLGQGPEFLTYFQNEAQLEKSRLLSDRFSAERPKGSFSTLEIQRTEQGDSAMYLCASSLEDPQPQHFGDGTRLSIL.

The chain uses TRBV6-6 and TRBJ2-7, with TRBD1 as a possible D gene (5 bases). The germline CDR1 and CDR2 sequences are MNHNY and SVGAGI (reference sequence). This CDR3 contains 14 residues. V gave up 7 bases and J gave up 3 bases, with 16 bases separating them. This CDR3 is CASIRAGIIYEQYF. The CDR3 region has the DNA TGTGCCAGCATTAGGGCAGGGATCATCTACGAGCAGTACTTC.

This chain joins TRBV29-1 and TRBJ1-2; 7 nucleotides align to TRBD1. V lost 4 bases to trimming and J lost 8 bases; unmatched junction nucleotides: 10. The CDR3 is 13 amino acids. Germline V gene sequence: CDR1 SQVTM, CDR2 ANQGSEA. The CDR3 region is CSVGGGGRRGYTF. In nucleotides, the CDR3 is TGCAGCGTTGGTGGAGGGGGCAGGAGGGGCTACACCTTC.

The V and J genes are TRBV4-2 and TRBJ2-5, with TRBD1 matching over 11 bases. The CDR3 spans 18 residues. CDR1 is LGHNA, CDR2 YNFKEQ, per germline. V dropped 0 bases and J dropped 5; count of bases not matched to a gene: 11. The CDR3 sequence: CASSQDIGTGGSSETQYF. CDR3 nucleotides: TGTGCCAGCAGCCAAGATATAGGGACAGGGGGGTCTTCGGAGACCCAGTACTTC.

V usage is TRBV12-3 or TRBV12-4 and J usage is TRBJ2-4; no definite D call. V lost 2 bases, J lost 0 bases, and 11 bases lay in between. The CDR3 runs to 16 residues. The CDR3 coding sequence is TGTGCCAGCAGTTTAAACCCGCGGCTAGCCAAAAACATTCAGTACTTC. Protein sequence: CASSLNPRLAKNIQYF.

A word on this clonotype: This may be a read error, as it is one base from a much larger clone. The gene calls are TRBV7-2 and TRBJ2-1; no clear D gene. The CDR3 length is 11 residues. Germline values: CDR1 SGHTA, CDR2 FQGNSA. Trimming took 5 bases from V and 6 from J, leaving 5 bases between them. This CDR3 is CASSRANEQFF. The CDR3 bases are TGTGCCAGCAGCCGAGCCAATGAGCAGTTCTTC.

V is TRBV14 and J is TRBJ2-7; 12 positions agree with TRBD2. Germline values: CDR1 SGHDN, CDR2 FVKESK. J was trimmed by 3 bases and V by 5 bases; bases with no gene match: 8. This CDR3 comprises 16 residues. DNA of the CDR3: TGTGCCAGCAGCGATTCGACTAGCGGGAGTAGCTACGAGCAGTACGTC. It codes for CASSDSTSGSSYEQYV.

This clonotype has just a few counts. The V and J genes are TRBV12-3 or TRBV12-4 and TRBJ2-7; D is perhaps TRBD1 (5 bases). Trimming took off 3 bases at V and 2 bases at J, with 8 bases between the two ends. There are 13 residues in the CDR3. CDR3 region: CASSLTVTYEQYV. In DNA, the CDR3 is TGTGCCAGCAGTTTGACAGTCACCTACGAGCAGTACGTC.

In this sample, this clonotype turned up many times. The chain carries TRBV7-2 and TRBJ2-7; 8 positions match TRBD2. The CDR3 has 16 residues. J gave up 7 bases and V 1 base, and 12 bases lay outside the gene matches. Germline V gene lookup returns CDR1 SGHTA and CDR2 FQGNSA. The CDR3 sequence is CASSLVGWTSNAEQYF. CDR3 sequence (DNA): TGTGCCAGCAGCTTAGTGGGCTGGACTAGCAATGCGGAGCAGTACTTC.

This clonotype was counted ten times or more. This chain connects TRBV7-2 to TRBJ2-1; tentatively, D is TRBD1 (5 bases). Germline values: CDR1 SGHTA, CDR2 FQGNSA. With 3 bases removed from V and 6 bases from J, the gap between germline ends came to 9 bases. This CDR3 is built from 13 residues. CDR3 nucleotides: TGTGCCAGCAGCTTTAGAAGGGGCAATGAGCAGTTCTTC. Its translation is CASSFRRGNEQFF.

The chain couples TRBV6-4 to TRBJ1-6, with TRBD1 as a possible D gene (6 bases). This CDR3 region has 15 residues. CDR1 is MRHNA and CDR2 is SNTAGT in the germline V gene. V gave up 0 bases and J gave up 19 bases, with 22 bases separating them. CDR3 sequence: CASSDSGTRARHGHF. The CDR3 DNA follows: TGTGCCAGCAGTGACTCTGGGACACGGGCTCGGCACGGGCACTTT.

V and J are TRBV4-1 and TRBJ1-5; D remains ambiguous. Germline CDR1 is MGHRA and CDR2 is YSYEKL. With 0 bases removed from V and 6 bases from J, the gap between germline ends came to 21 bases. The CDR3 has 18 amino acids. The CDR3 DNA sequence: TGCGCCAGCAGCCAAGAAGCATTGCCTCGGACGGCGGGTCAGCCCCAGCATTTT. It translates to CASSQEALPRTAGQPQHF.

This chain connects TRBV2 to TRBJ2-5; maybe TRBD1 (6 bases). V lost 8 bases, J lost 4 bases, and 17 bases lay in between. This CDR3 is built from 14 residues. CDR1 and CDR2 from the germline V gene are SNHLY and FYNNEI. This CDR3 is CASSPMVRGETQYF. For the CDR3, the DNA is TGTGCCAGCTCCCCTATGGTCAGGGGAGAGACCCAGTACTTC.

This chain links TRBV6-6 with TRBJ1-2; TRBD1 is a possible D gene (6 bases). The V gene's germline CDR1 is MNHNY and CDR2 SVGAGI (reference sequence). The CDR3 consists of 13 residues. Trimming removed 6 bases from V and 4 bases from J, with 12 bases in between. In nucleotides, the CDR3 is TGTGCCAGCAGCGAGGACAGAACCTATGGCTACACCTTC. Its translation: CASSEDRTYGYTF.